This TCR beta chain was recorded in a study of blood T cell repertoires in COVID-19. Looking at the study overall: The analysed material was cDNA or gDNA that came from T cells, B-cell-depleted T cells, or PBMCs.

Authors' processing steps: Scientists estimated how many nucleated cells there were by amplifying reference gene primers. Clones were read by immunoSEQ multiplex PCR, and TCRdb kept only the in-frame ones, dropping some. That table furnishes V, J and clone size, whereas the DNA furnished D and trimming. Of nearly 350,000 clones in the sample, almost 90% were seen once. The V end lost 3 bases, the J end lost 4 bases, and 9 bases lay between the germline ends. The CDR3 runs 14 residues. Germline CDR1 is SEHNR and CDR2 is FQNEAQ (reference sequence). The material sequenced was peripheral blood. This sequence originates from a woman between 70 and 85 years old with COVID-19, enrolled during active disease. The chain employs TRBV7-9 and TRBJ2-2, with D possibly TRBD2 on 5 matching bases. The CDR3 sequence: CASSLDLLTGELFF. DNA of the CDR3: TGTGCCAGCAGCTTGGACTTGCTCACCGGGGAGCTGTTTTTT.